This T cell receptor (beta chain) was captured by sequencing in a study of CD8 T cells in ankylosing spondylitis. Broader study findings: Reportedly, matched ankylosing spondylitis synovial fluid was significantly enriched for disease-linked clones.

TCRdb fed the 5' RACE reads into MiXCR, producing one record per CDR3 protein. The sample carries some 140,000 distinct CDR3 sequences, 7% to 8% recorded once. A note on this clonotype: What it binds is unknown. This clone may be a read error of a much larger clone one base away.

From germline, CDR1 is MGHRA and CDR2 YSYEKL. This CDR3 has 15 amino acids. J is TRBJ2-7 and V is TRBV4-1, with a weak D call TRBD2 (6 bases). Material: blood, either unsorted or a sorted T cell fraction (not recorded which). The TCR originated in a female donor with ankylosing spondylitis or in good health (not recorded which). As DNA, the CDR3 is TGCGCCAACAGCCAAGTTGACGGGAGCTCCTACGAGCAGTACTTC. This sequence encodes CANSQVDGSSYEQYF.